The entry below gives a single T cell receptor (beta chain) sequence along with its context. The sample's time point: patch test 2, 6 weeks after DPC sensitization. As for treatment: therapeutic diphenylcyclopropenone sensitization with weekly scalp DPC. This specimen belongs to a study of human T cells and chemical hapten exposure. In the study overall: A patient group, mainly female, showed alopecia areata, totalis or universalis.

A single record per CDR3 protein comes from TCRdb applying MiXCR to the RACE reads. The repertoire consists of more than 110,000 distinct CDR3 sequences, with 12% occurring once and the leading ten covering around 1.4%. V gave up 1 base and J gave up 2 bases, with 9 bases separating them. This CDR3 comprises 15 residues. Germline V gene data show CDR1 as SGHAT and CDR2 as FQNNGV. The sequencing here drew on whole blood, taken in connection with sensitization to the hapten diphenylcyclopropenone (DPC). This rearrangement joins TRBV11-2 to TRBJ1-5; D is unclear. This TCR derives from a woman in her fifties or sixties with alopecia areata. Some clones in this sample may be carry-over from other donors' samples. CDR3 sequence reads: CASSLAGGGNQPQHF. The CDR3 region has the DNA TGTGCCAGCAGCTTAGCGGGTGGCGGCAATCAGCCCCAGCATTTT.